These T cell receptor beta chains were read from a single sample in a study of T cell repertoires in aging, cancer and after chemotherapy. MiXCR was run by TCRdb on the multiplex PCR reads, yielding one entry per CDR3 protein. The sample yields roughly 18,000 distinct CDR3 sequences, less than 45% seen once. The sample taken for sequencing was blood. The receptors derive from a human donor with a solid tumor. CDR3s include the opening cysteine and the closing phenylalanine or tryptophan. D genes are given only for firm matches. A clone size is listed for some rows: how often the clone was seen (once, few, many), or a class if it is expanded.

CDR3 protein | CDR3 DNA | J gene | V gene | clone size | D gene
CAIRTSRQGGEQYF | TGTGCCATCAGGACCTCTCGACAGGGCGGGGAGCAGTACTTC | TRBJ2-7 | TRBV10-3 | NA | TRBD1
CASSDGWGTDTQYF | TGTGCCAGCAGTGATGGCTGGGGCACAGATACGCAGTATTTT | TRBJ2-3 | TRBV6-1 | few | NA
CASRGETQYF | TGTGCCAGCAGGGGGGAGACCCAGTACTTC | TRBJ2-5 | TRBV12-3/TRBV12-4 | NA | NA
CASSLSLEGNQPQHF | TGTGCCAGCAGCTTGAGCCTAGAAGGGAATCAGCCCCAGCATTTT | TRBJ1-5 | TRBV5-6 | NA | NA
CASSELRVSGANVLTF | TGTGCCAGCAGTGAACTGCGTGTTTCCGGGGCCAACGTCCTGACTTTC | TRBJ2-6 | TRBV6-1 | NA | NA
CASTTTGSNQPQHF | TGTGCCAGCACCACAACTGGGAGCAATCAGCCCCAGCATTTT | TRBJ1-5 | TRBV6-2/TRBV6-3 | NA | NA
CASIRRGAESWQPQHF | TGTGCCAGTATCAGACGGGGGGCAGAGAGCTGGCAGCCCCAGCATTTT | TRBJ1-5 | TRBV19 | few | NA
CASSIGSGELFF | TGTGCCAGTAGTATTGGGTCCGGGGAGCTGTTTTTT | TRBJ2-2 | TRBV19 | medium-sized | NA
CSHQHLRGPSTDTQYF | TGCAGTCATCAGCACCTCAGGGGACCGAGCACAGATACGCAGTATTTT | TRBJ2-3 | TRBV29-1 | medium-sized | NA
CASSIWTRADTQYF | TGTGCCAGTAGTATTTGGACTAGGGCAGATACGCAGTATTTT | TRBJ2-3 | TRBV19 | medium-sized | TRBD2
CALHGQAMNTEAFF | TGTGCCCTACACGGACAGGCCATGAACACTGAAGCTTTCTTT | TRBJ1-1 | TRBV30 | NA | TRBD1
CASSSPDRGGGETQYF | TGTGCCAGCAGTTCACCGGACAGGGGAGGGGGAGAGACCCAGTACTTC | TRBJ2-5 | TRBV12-3/TRBV12-4 | few | TRBD1
CASSTNSGGNNEQFF | TGTGCCAGTAGTACAAATAGCGGGGGGAACAATGAGCAGTTCTTC | TRBJ2-1 | TRBV19 | medium-sized | TRBD2
CASRRGASNEQFF | TGTGCCAGTAGGCGGGGGGCTTCCAATGAGCAGTTCTTC | TRBJ2-1 | TRBV19 | NA | TRBD2
CASSLGLDIKNTGELLF | TGTGCCAGCAGCTTAGGCTTGGACATAAAGAACACCGGGGAGCTGCTTTTT | TRBJ2-2 | TRBV7-2 | NA | NA
CASSLRSGRTTSTGELFF | TGTGCCAGCAGCTTACGATCAGGGAGGACGACCAGCACCGGGGAGCTGTTTTTT | TRBJ2-2 | TRBV11-2 | NA | NA
CASSLADTQYF | TGTGCCAGCAGTTTAGCAGATACGCAGTATTTT | TRBJ2-3 | TRBV6-5 | medium-sized | NA
CASSFSSGELFF | TGTGCCAGCAGTTTCTCATCCGGGGAGCTGTTTTTT | TRBJ2-2 | TRBV27 | NA | NA
CAIRGPQNTGELFF | TGTGCCATCAGGGGACCCCAGAACACCGGGGAGCTGTTTTTT | TRBJ2-2 | TRBV10-3 | NA | NA
CAWGPLLPNYNEQFF | TGTGCCTGGGGGCCCCTCCTACCTAACTACAATGAGCAGTTCTTC | TRBJ2-1 | TRBV30 | NA | NA
CASSEAAYQETQYF | TGTGCCAGCAGTGAAGCTGCGTACCAAGAGACCCAGTACTTC | TRBJ2-5 | TRBV6-1 | NA | NA
CASSIPGQGTPNEQFF | TGTGCCAGCAGCATTCCGGGACAGGGGACCCCCAATGAGCAGTTCTTC | TRBJ2-1 | TRBV5-4 | NA | TRBD1
CASSFPGYGNTIYF | TGTGCCAGCAGCTTCCCAGGTTATGGAAACACCATATATTTT | TRBJ1-3 | TRBV7-2 | NA | NA
CASSIGRGPAQPQHF | TGTGCCAGTAGTATCGGGAGGGGCCCAGCTCAGCCCCAGCATTTT | TRBJ1-5 | TRBV19 | NA | NA
CASREGQTYEQYF | TGTGCCAGCAGAGAGGGACAGACCTACGAGCAGTACTTC | TRBJ2-7 | TRBV6-6 | few | TRBD1
CSVVTRSDMNYEQYF | TGCAGCGTTGTAACACGGAGCGATATGAATTACGAGCAGTACTTC | TRBJ2-7 | TRBV29-1 | few | NA
CAISESPGQGATDTQYF | TGTGCCATCAGTGAGTCGCCGGGACAGGGGGCCACAGATACGCAGTATTTT | TRBJ2-3 | TRBV10-3 | NA | TRBD1
CASSSPNRQGDEQFF | TGTGCCAGCAGCTCCCCCAATAGACAGGGGGATGAGCAGTTCTTC | TRBJ2-1 | TRBV5-4 | few | TRBD1
CATSRGIQGSYEQYF | TGTGCCACCAGCAGAGGCATACAGGGATCCTACGAGCAGTACTTC | TRBJ2-7 | TRBV15 | NA | NA
CASSPALQYGYTF | TGCGCCAGCAGCCCCGCGTTACAATATGGCTACACCTTC | TRBJ1-2 | TRBV5-1 | NA | NA
CASSPLAGVNTGELFF | TGTGCCAGCAGCCCGCTGGCGGGAGTGAACACCGGGGAGCTGTTTTTT | TRBJ2-2 | TRBV11-2 | NA | TRBD2
CASSIALSSGANVLTF | TGTGCCAGTAGTATAGCTCTGTCTTCTGGGGCCAACGTCCTGACTTTC | TRBJ2-6 | TRBV19 | medium-sized | NA
CASSRRQAPSSGNTIYF | TGTGCCAGCAGCAGGAGACAGGCCCCGAGCTCTGGAAACACCATATATTTT | TRBJ1-3 | TRBV13 | NA | NA
CASDPPAYPDQGLGYGYTF | TGTGCCAGCGACCCGCCAGCCTACCCCGACCAGGGTTTGGGCTATGGCTACACCTTC | TRBJ1-2 | TRBV27 | NA | NA
CAWKRGAVLQFF | NA | TRBJ2-1 | TRBV30 | NA | NA
CATSTGIYEQYF | TGTGCCACCTCGACAGGAATCTACGAGCAGTACTTC | TRBJ2-7 | TRBV19 | NA | NA
CATQQAQETQYF | TGTGCCACCCAACAGGCTCAAGAGACCCAGTACTTC | TRBJ2-5 | TRBV24-1 | NA | NA
CASSYVLGYEQYF | TGTGCCAGCAGTTACGTTCTGGGATACGAGCAGTACTTC | TRBJ2-7 | TRBV6-5 | NA | NA
CASSIGYNEQFF | TGTGCCAGTAGTATAGGCTACAATGAGCAGTTCTTC | TRBJ2-1 | TRBV19 | NA | NA
CASSYQLRGEQFF | TGTGCCAGCAGTTACCAGTTGCGGGGCGAGCAGTTCTTC | TRBJ2-1 | TRBV6-2/TRBV6-3 | few | NA
CAIKPGQADTGELFF | TGTGCCATCAAACCGGGACAGGCAGATACCGGGGAGCTGTTTTTT | TRBJ2-2 | TRBV7-6 | few | TRBD1
CASSIFFGLHNEQFF | TGTGCCAGTAGTATATTTTTCGGCCTACACAATGAGCAGTTCTTC | TRBJ2-1 | TRBV19 | few | NA
CASSLETNYGYTF | TGCGCCAGCAGCTTGGAAACTAACTATGGCTACACCTTC | TRBJ1-2 | TRBV5-1 | NA | NA
CASSPGRSQETQYF | TGTGCCAGCTCACCTGGACGGAGCCAAGAGACCCAGTACTTC | TRBJ2-5 | TRBV18 | few | NA
CARSPSGRADNEQFF | TGTGCCAGAAGCCCGAGCGGGAGGGCCGACAATGAGCAGTTCTTC | TRBJ2-1 | TRBV5-3 | NA | TRBD2